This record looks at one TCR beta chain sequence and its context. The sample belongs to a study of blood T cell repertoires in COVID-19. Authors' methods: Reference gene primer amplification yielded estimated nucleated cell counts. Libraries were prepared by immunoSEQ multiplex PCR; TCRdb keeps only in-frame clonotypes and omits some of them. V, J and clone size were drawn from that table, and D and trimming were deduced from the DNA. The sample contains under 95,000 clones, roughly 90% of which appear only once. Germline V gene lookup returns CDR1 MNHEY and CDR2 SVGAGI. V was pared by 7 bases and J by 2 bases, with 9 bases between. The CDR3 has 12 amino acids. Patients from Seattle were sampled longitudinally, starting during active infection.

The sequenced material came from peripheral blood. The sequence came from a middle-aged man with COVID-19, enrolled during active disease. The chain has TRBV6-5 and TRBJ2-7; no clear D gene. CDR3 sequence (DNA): TGTGCCAGCAACGAGGAGACCTACGAGCAGTACTTC. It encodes CASNEETYEQYF.